The following is a TCR beta chain sequence with its context. These data belong to a study of T cell responses to AZD1222 COVID-19 vaccine. V gave up 4 bases and J gave up 8 bases, with 17 bases separating them. Per the germline V gene, CDR1 is LGHDT and CDR2 is YNNKEL (reference sequence). CDR3 length: 14 residues. Libraries were prepared by immunoSEQ multiplex PCR; TCRdb keeps only in-frame clonotypes and omits some of them. The data hold 150,000 or so clones, with just over 90% observed a single time. This chain connects TRBV3-1 (or the pseudogene TRBV3-2) to TRBJ1-2, with D unclear. The sample consisted of peripheral blood, taken 28 days after the second AZD1222 dose. The TCR comes from an adult who received the AZD1222 COVID-19 vaccine. CDR3 residues: CASSPLPGLFGYTF. DNA of the CDR3: TGTGCCAGCAGCCCCCTTCCGGGGTTATTCGGCTACACCTTC.